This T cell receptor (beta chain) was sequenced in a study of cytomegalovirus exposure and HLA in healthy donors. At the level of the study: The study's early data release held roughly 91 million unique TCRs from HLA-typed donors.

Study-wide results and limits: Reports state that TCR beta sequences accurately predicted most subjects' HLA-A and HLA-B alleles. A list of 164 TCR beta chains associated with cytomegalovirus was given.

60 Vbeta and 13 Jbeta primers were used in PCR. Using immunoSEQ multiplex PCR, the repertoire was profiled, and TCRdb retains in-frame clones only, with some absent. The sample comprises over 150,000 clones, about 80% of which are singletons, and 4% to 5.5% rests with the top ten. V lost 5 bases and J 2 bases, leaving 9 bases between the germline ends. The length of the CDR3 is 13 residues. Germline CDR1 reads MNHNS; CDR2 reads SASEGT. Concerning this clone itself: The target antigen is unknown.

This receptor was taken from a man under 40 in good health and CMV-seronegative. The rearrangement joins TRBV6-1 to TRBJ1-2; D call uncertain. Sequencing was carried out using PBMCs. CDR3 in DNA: TGTGCCAGCAGTAGGAGGGCGAACTATGGCTACACCTTC. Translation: CASSRRANYGYTF.